Shown below are 5 T cell receptor beta chains from a single sample sequenced in a study of CD8 T cells in Susac syndrome. Random hexamers were used to reverse transcribe the RNA input (about 0.45 to 1 ug). In TCRdb, the immunoSEQ multiplex PCR reads were re-called with MiXCR into one record per CDR3 protein. The sample records about 120,000 distinct CDR3 sequences, about 93% being singletons. The sequencing sample was made of CD8+ T cells from PBMCs. All receptors derive from a human donor with Susac syndrome.

The chain joins TRBV19 to TRBJ2-2; D is unclear. CDR1 and CDR2 (germline): LNHDA, SQIVND (reference sequence). Trimming stripped 4 bases from V and 5 bases from J, with 2 bases between. The CDR3 extends over 11 amino acids. The CDR3 loop is CASSKTGELFF. The CDR3 DNA sequence: TGTGCCAGTAGTAAGACCGGGGAGCTGTTTTTT. Combining the CDR3 with reference TRBV19 and TRBJ2-2 gives the whole variable domain DGGITQSPKYLFRKEGQNVTLSCEQNLNHDAMYWYRQDPGQGLRLIYYSQIVNDFQKGDIAEGYSVSREKKESFPLTVTSAQKNPTAFYLCASSKTGELFFGEGSRLTVL.

The J gene is TRBJ2-3, the V gene TRBV30; D may be TRBD1 (6 bases). This CDR3 is 14 amino acids long. V was clipped by 1 base and J by 4 bases, with 12 bases between them. Germline CDR1 reads GTSNPN; CDR2 reads SVGIG (reference sequence). The CDR3 here is CAWSAGVRSDTQYF. The CDR3 DNA is TGTGCCTGGAGTGCAGGGGTTAGATCAGATACGCAGTATTTT.

The chain couples TRBV20-1 to TRBJ2-7; 11 bases align to TRBD2. CDR1 is DFQATT and CDR2 is SNEGSKA in the germline V gene (reference sequence). V dropped 6 bases and J dropped 3; count of bases not matched to a gene: 7. The CDR3 consists of 14 residues. CDR3 amino acids: CSAPLAGVGYEQYF. The CDR3 nucleotides are TGCAGTGCCCCACTAGCGGGAGTAGGCTACGAGCAGTACTTC.

V is TRBV27 and J is TRBJ2-7; 8 nucleotides line up with TRBD1. The CDR3 has 15 amino acids. Germline lookup yields CDR1 MNHEY and CDR2 SMNVEV (reference sequence). The V segment lost 5 bases and the J segment 2 bases; nucleotides outside the gene matches: 8. Here the CDR3 DNA reads TGTGCCAGCAGTAAGGACAGGGCCCATGCCTACGAGCAGTACTTC. Translating gives CASSKDRAHAYEQYF.

The V and J genes are TRBV9 and TRBJ2-6, with D possibly being TRBD1 or TRBD2 (5 bases each). The CDR3 covers 18 residues. Germline CDR1 SGDLS, CDR2 YYNGEE. Deletions cut 2 bases from V and 2 bases from J, with 17 bases between. The DNA for the CDR3 is TGTGCCAGCAGCGTTCATCGGGACGGACTCCCTGGGGCCAACGTCCTGACTTTC. Translating it yields CASSVHRDGLPGANVLTF.